This T cell receptor beta chain appears in the sequencing data of a study of control samples from healthy donors and cancer patients. The method was immunoSEQ multiplex PCR; TCRdb's version includes in-frame clones alone and lacks a portion of them. The table shows approximately 86,000 clones, with about 92% occurring only once. Germline V gene sequence: CDR1 SGHRS, CDR2 YFSETQ. Unmatched junction bases numbered 3, after V lost 2 bases and J lost 5 bases. The CDR3 runs to 15 residues. The source of this sequence is a woman under 40 in good health. The sequencing sample was made of blood. This chain uses TRBV5-1 with TRBJ1-6; 8 nucleotides match TRBD1. Written as DNA, the CDR3 is TGCGCCAGCAGCTTACGACAGGGGAATAATTCACCCCTCCACTTT. Its protein is CASSLRQGNNSPLHF.